This passage covers 20 T cell receptor beta chains from one sample sequenced in a study of OX40 agonist ivuxolimab in advanced cancers. Only in-frame clones appear in the TCRdb table, and some are missing; sequencing was by immunoSEQ multiplex PCR. The data hold about 66,000 clones, with roughly nine tenths observed a single time. The specimen was CD4+ or CD8+ T cells sorted from blood, collected in a trial of the OX40 agonist ivuxolimab. The source of these receptors is an adult with an advanced solid tumor such as melanoma, head and neck, liver or kidney cancer.

This chain connects TRBV19 to TRBJ1-1; 9 nucleotides agree with TRBD1. The ends lost 5 bases at V and 5 bases at J; junction bases unmatched: 6. The CDR3 totals 14 residues. Germline lookup yields CDR1 LNHDA and CDR2 SQIVND (reference sequence). The CDR3 protein is CASSVTGGGTEAFF. In DNA, the CDR3 is TGTGCCAGTAGTGTGACAGGGGGAGGGACTGAAGCTTTCTTT.

As DNA, the CDR3 is TGCGCCAGCAGCTTGGCGTATCGGACTAGCGGCACAGATACGCAGTATTTT. This translates into CASSLAYRTSGTDTQYF. The chain recombines TRBV5-1 with TRBJ2-3, with 9 bases identical to TRBD2. The CDR3 runs to 17 residues. Unmatched junction bases numbered 6, after V lost 0 bases and J lost 1 base. CDR1 is SGHRS and CDR2 is YFSETQ in the germline V gene.

This rearrangement joins TRBV7-9 to TRBJ2-7, with 10 bases identical to TRBD2. Trimming took 5 bases from V and 3 from J; bases not matched to a gene: 1. CDR1 is SEHNR and CDR2 is FQNEAQ in the germline V gene (reference sequence). The CDR3 totals 13 residues. CDR3 sequence: CASSRTSGYEQYF. CDR3 bases: TGTGCCAGCAGCCGGACTAGCGGCTACGAGCAGTACTTC.

This clone was seen a single time. The V gene is TRBV11-2, the J gene TRBJ1-1, with D hard to call. The ends were cut back, 3 bases at V and 5 bases at J, with 10 bases in the middle. CDR1 is SGHAT and CDR2 is FQNNGV in the germline V gene. The CDR3 contains 13 residues. CDR3 sequence (DNA): TGTGCCAGCAGCTTCTCCTGGGGAACTGAAGCTTTCTTT. It is translated as CASSFSWGTEAFF.

The chain is built from TRBV5-6 and TRBJ2-7; D could derive from TRBD1 or TRBD2 (5 bases each). V was trimmed by 2 bases and J by 2 bases, leaving 11 bases between them. Looked up from germline, CDR1 is SGHDT and CDR2 is YYEEEE. The CDR3 is made up of 14 amino acids. The CDR3 region is CASSFKGRTYEQYF. DNA of the CDR3: TGTGCCAGCAGCTTTAAGGGGAGAACCTACGAGCAGTACTTC.

This clone is labeled as medium-sized. This chain links TRBV13 with TRBJ2-3; the match to TRBD1 covers 8 bases. CDR3 length equals 14 residues. CDR1 is PRHDT and CDR2 is FYEKMQ in the germline V gene (reference sequence). The trim removed 6 bases at V and 5 bases at J, leaving 7 bases unmatched. In DNA, the CDR3 is TGTGCCAGCAGGCTTCAGGGGGCTAGAGATACGCAGTATTTT. It yields the protein CASRLQGARDTQYF.

The chain carries TRBV27 and TRBJ1-1; D gene unclear. The CDR3 spans 13 residues. The germline CDR1 and CDR2 sequences are MNHEY and SMNVEV (reference sequence). V lost 0 bases and J lost 5, with 7 bases in between. The CDR3 DNA follows: TGTGCCAGCAGTTTATCGACTGGGACTGAAGCTTTCTTT. This gives the protein CASSLSTGTEAFF.

This clone showed up just once. V is TRBV29-1 and J is TRBJ2-7; TRBD1 might be the D (5 bases). The CDR3 runs to 12 residues. The V and J ends lost 3 bases and 5 bases respectively, with 11 bases between them. The germline CDR1 and CDR2 sequences are SQVTM and ANQGSEA. CDR3 residues: CSVEQGLDEQYF. The CDR3 bases are TGCAGCGTTGAGCAGGGCTTGGACGAGCAGTACTTC.

The V and J genes are TRBV27 and TRBJ2-1; D not resolved. V was cut by 4 bases and J by 9 bases, with 16 bases left in between. Germline CDR1 MNHEY, CDR2 SMNVEV (reference sequence). The CDR3 length is 14 residues. This chain's CDR3 is CASSYHQPVAEQFF. The CDR3 region has the DNA TGTGCCAGCAGTTACCACCAACCGGTAGCTGAGCAGTTCTTC.

The chain recombines TRBV6-1 with TRBJ2-2, with 10 bases identical to TRBD2. Trimming took 0 bases from V and 3 from J; bases not matched to a gene: 1. CDR1 and CDR2 from the germline V gene are MNHNS and SASEGT. CDR3 length: 16 amino acids. Here the CDR3 DNA reads TGTGCCAGCAGTGAAGCAGCGGGGGGGGACACCGGGGAGCTGTTTTTT. Amino acid sequence: CASSEAAGGDTGELFF.

The CDR3 DNA reads as TGTGCCAGCAGTTCGGGGGAGGGGAGCTCCTACGAGCAGTACTTC. This codes for CASSSGEGSSYEQYF. The chain recombines TRBV7-9 with TRBJ2-7, with TRBD2 matching 7 bases. V was pared by 6 bases and J by 0 bases, with 8 bases of the junction left unmatched. This CDR3 contains 15 residues. CDR1 and CDR2 (germline): SEHNR, FQNEAQ (reference sequence).

The V call is TRBV11-2, the J call TRBJ1-5; D remains ambiguous. CDR3 length: 13 amino acids. From germline, CDR1 is SGHAT and CDR2 FQNNGV. V was clipped by 5 bases and J by 5 bases, with 10 bases between them. CDR3 loop: CASSRTNDQPQHF. The CDR3 bases are TGTGCCAGCAGCCGAACGAACGATCAGCCCCAGCATTTT.

The chain employs TRBV6-1 and TRBJ2-7; TRBD1 might be the D (6 bases). Germline loops: CDR1 MNHNS, CDR2 SASEGT. V was pared by 2 bases and J by 2 bases, with 10 bases between. The CDR3 spans 14 residues. The CDR3 protein is CASSEITGPYEQYF. The CDR3 nucleotides read TGTGCCAGCAGTGAAATTACAGGGCCCTACGAGCAGTACTTC.

As concerns this clone: Other nucleotide sequences from this sample produce the same CDR3. The rearrangement joins TRBV2 to TRBJ1-5, with D unclear. Trimming pared 6 bases from V and 3 bases from J, leaving 12 bases between. This CDR3 comprises 14 residues. The germline V gene has CDR1 SNHLY and CDR2 FYNNEI. DNA of the CDR3: TGTGCCAGCAGGATGTGGCAGGACAATCAGCCCCAGCATTTT. Amino acids: CASRMWQDNQPQHF.

J is TRBJ2-1 and V is TRBV27, with 12 bases identical to TRBD2. Trimming at V came to 8 bases and at J to 10 bases, leaving 6 bases not matched to a gene. CDR3 length equals 13 residues. Germline CDR1 MNHEY, CDR2 SMNVEV (reference sequence). CDR3 DNA sequence: TGTGCCAGCGGACTAGCGGGGACAAGCGAGCAGTTCTTC. This gives the protein CASGLAGTSEQFF.

In its sample, this clone ranks as medium-sized (0.01 to 0.1%). The rearrangement joins TRBV15 to TRBJ1-1; D ambiguous. V was shortened by 4 bases and J by 1 base, with 10 bases between the two germline ends. The CDR3 spans 14 residues. The germline gives CDR1 LNHNV, CDR2 YYDKDF (reference sequence). The CDR3 reads CATSTTYRNTEAFF. The CDR3 DNA reads as TGTGCCACCAGCACGACGTACAGGAACACTGAAGCTTTCTTT.

Only one count was recorded for this clone. V usage is TRBV18 and J usage is TRBJ2-3; D is uncertain. Germline values: CDR1 KGHSH, CDR2 LQKENI. V shed 0 bases and J shed 4 bases, with 8 bases lying between them. The CDR3 contains 14 residues. CDR3 sequence (DNA): TGTGCCAGCTCACCACCTCTGGAAGCAGATACGCAGTATTTT. Its translation: CASSPPLEADTQYF.

V gene TRBV12-2 combines with J gene TRBJ1-5. TRBV12-2 constitutes a pseudogene. The CDR3 spans 13 residues. CDR3 sequence (DNA): TGTGCCCAAGGTCGGGAGACGGATCAGCCCCAGCATTTT. Its protein product is CAQGRETDQPQHF.

This chain connects TRBV29-1 to TRBJ2-7, with D possibly matching TRBD2 (5 bases). Germline V gene sequence: CDR1 SQVTM, CDR2 ANQGSEA. This CDR3 region has 13 residues. V dropped 7 bases and J dropped 2 bases, with 15 bases sitting between them. The CDR3 region has the DNA TGCAGCGCCCGGACTGACATAACCTACGAGCAGTACTTC. Protein sequence: CSARTDITYEQYF.

This clone is a singleton in its sample. V gene TRBV27 combines with J gene TRBJ1-5, with D hard to call. V was cut by 1 base and J by 5 bases, with 6 bases left in between. Germline V gene data show CDR1 as MNHEY and CDR2 as SMNVEV (reference sequence). The CDR3 loop spans 13 amino acids. This CDR3 reads CASSLYGDQPQHF. The CDR3 nucleotides are TGTGCCAGCAGTTTATATGGTGATCAGCCCCAGCATTTT.